The 13 T cell receptor beta chains below were found in one sample sequenced in a study of blood T cells in healthy people across ages. A second about 6 to 12 cycle PCR used barcoded and J-beta primers. MiXCR was run by TCRdb on the 5' RACE reads, yielding one entry per CDR3 protein. The profile shows hundreds of thousands of distinct CDR3 sequences, around 32% of them singletons. The sample taken for sequencing was blood. The receptors were sampled from a woman aged 80 or over in good health.

A word on this clonotype: A much larger clone differs from this one at a single base, so this may be a read error. The J gene is TRBJ1-2, the V gene TRBV7-9; D may be TRBD1 (5 bases). CDR3 size: 15 residues. The germline V gene encodes CDR1 SEHNR and CDR2 FQNEAQ (reference sequence). The CDR3 is CASTPNRGINYGCTF. The DNA for the CDR3 is TGTGCCAGCACCCCTAACCGGGGGATTAACTATGGCTGCACCTTC.

This clonotype was observed a few times. This may be a read error: a much more frequent sequence differs by one nucleotide. V gene TRBV7-9 combines with J gene TRBJ2-7; TRBD2 agrees at 9 bases. The CDR3 has 19 residues. V lost 5 bases to trimming and J lost 7 bases; unmatched junction nucleotides: 24. CDR1 is SEHNR, CDR2 FQNEAQ, per germline (reference sequence). The CDR3 DNA reads TGTGCCAGCAGCATAAGACTAGCGGCGGATCTGCCGAGAAACAATGAGCAGTACTTC. Its protein product is CASSIRLAADLPRNNEQYF.

This clonotype appeared a single time. The chain links TRBV20-1 to TRBJ2-1, with TRBD1 matching 7 bases. The CDR3 spans 13 residues. Germline CDR1 DFQATT, CDR2 SNEGSKA (reference sequence). V was clipped by 3 bases and J by 4 bases; unmatched bases: 3. The CDR3 loop is CSARGTVYNEQFF. CDR3 nucleotides: TGCAGTGCTAGGGGGACAGTATACAATGAGCAGTTCTTC.

The chain carries TRBV1 and TRBJ2-3. TRBV1 is recorded as a pseudogene. The length of the CDR3 is 16 residues. CDR3: CTSSAANRLAEDTQYF. The CDR3, as DNA: TGCACCAGCAGCGCGGCTAATCGGCTAGCGGAGGATACGCAGTATTTT.

This clonotype appeared many times. DNA of the CDR3: TGCGCCAGCAGCTTGGGGACCGCCGGGACAGGGGACGGCTACACCTTC. Translated, it gives CASSLGTAGTGDGYTF. The rearrangement links TRBV5-1 to TRBJ1-2; 10 nucleotides match TRBD1. Per the germline V gene, CDR1 is SGHRS and CDR2 is YFSETQ. After removal of 0 bases from V and 8 bases from J, the junction contained 10 bases not matched to a gene. CDR3 size: 16 residues. Complete variable domain (other parts from reference TRBV5-1 and TRBJ1-2): KAGVTQTPRYLIKTRGQQVTLSCSPISGHRSVSWYQQTPGQGLQFLFEYFSETQRNKGNFPGRFSGRQFSNSRSEMNVSTLELGDSALYLCASSLGTAGTGDGYTFGSGTRLTVV.

This clonotype was detected many times. The chain uses TRBV6-2 or TRBV6-3 and TRBJ2-1, with unresolved D. Per the germline V gene, CDR1 is MNHEY and CDR2 is SVGEGT. The CDR3 is 15 amino acids. V was clipped by 2 bases and J by 5 bases, with 13 bases between them. DNA for the CDR3: TGTGCCAGCAGTTACCGGGCTTCAATCGACAATGAGCAGTTCTTC. Translation: CASSYRASIDNEQFF.

This rearrangement joins TRBV5-4 to TRBJ1-6; D might be TRBD1 (5 bases). Germline values: CDR1 SGHNT, CDR2 YYREEE (reference sequence). The V gene lost 0 bases and the J gene lost 7 bases, with 11 bases spanning the gap. This CDR3 has 15 residues. CDR3 sequence reads: CASSLEMGENSPLHF. The CDR3 nucleotides read TGTGCCAGCAGCTTGGAGATGGGGGAAAATTCACCCCTCCACTTT.

This clonotype occurred a few times. A much larger clone lies a single base off, so this may be a read error. J is TRBJ2-1 and V is TRBV6-6; D is unresolved. The end of the DNA fits TRBJ2-7 better, so the J call may be wrong. This CDR3 region has 12 residues. CDR1 is MNHNY and CDR2 is SVGAGI in the germline V gene (reference sequence). The CDR3 sequence is CASSYLHNEQYF. CDR3 sequence (DNA): TGTGCCAGCAGTTACCTCCACAATGAGCAGTACTTC.

In this sample, this clonotype turned up once. This sequence may be a read error, since a much larger clone differs from it by one base. The CDR3 carries no conserved terminal phenylalanine or tryptophan, so it likely arises from a read error. The chain carries TRBV5-6 and TRBJ1-2; D may be TRBD1 (5 bases). V was cut by 1 base and J by 3 bases, with 10 bases left in between. Germline V gene lookup returns CDR1 SGHDT and CDR2 YYEEEE. This CDR3 contains 14 residues. The CDR3 sequence is CASSLRGTYYGYTV. DNA for the CDR3: TGTGCCAGCAGCTTGAGGGGCACTTACTATGGCTACACCGTC.

V and J are TRBV20-1 and TRBJ2-5; TRBD2 agrees at 7 bases. The end of the DNA fits TRBJ2-7 better, so the J call may be wrong. There are 13 residues in the CDR3. The germline V gene has CDR1 DFQATT and CDR2 SNEGSKA (reference sequence). The chain's CDR3 is CSARRDYKPEQYF. CDR3 in DNA: TGCAGTGCTCGCAGGGACTACAAACCCGAGCAGTACTTC.

This clonotype occurred a few times. A much more abundant neighbour one base away suggests this may be a read error. This rearrangement joins TRBV12-3 or TRBV12-4 to TRBJ2-7; TRBD2 agrees at 7 bases. The CDR3 spans 14 residues. This chain's CDR3 is CASSLQGGVYGQYF. CDR3 nucleotides: TGTGCCAGCAGTCTTCAGGGAGGGGTCTACGGGCAGTACTTC.

This clonotype was recorded many times. J is TRBJ1-2 and V is TRBV4-3; D is perhaps TRBD1 (6 bases). Deletions cut 1 base from V and 0 bases from J, with 12 bases between. There are 16 residues in the CDR3. Germline values: CDR1 LGHNA, CDR2 YSLEER. CDR3 region: CASSQGGGAANYGYTF. In nucleotides, the CDR3 is TGCGCCAGCAGCCAAGGAGGGGGGGCGGCTAACTATGGCTACACCTTC.

The table lists this clonotype with a count of one. A much larger clone lies a single base off, so this may be a read error. The chain carries TRBV20-1 and TRBJ2-5; no clear D gene. Trimming took off 1 base at V and 11 bases at J, with 14 bases between the two ends. The CDR3 loop spans 12 amino acids. The germline V gene encodes CDR1 DFQATT and CDR2 SNEGSKA (reference sequence). The CDR3 sequence is CSARVISNEQYF. DNA of the CDR3: TGCAGTGCTAGAGTTATCAGCAATGAGCAGTACTTC.